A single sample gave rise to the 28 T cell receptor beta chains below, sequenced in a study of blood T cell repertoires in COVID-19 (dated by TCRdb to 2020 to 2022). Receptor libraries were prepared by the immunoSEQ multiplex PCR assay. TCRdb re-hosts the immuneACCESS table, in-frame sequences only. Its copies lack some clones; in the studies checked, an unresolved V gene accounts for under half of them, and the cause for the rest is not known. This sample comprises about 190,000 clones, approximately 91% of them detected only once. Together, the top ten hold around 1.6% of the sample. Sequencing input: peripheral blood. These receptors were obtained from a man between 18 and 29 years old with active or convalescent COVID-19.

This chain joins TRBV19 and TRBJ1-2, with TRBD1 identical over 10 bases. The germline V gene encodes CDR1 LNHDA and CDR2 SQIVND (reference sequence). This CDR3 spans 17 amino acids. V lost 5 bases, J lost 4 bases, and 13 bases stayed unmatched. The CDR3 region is CASSFTRQGAHGYGYTF. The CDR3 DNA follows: TGTGCCAGTAGTTTTACGAGACAGGGGGCGCACGGCTATGGCTACACCTTC.

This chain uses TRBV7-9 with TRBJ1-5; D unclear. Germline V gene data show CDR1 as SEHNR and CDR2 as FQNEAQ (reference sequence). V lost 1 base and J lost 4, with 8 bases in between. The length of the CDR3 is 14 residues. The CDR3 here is CASSLGYSNQPQHF. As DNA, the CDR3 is TGTGCCAGCAGCTTAGGTTACAGTAATCAGCCCCAGCATTTT.

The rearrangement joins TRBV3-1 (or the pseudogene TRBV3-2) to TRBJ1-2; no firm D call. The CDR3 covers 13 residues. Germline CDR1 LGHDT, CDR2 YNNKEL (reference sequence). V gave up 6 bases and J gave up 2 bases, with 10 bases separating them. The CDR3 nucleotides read TGTGCCAGCAGTATGGACTTCAACTATGGCTACACCTTC. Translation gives CASSMDFNYGYTF.

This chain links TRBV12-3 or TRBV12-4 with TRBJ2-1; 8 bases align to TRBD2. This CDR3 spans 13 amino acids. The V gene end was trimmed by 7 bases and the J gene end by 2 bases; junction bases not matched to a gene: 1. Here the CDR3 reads CASTGGAYNEQFF. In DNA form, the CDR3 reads TGTGCCAGCACGGGGGGGGCCTACAATGAGCAGTTCTTC.

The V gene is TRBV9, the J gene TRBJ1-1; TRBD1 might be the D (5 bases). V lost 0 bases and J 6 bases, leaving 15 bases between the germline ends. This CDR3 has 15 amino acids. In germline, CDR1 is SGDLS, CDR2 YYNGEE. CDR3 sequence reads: CASSVGRGPDAEAFF. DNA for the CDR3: TGTGCCAGCAGCGTAGGTAGGGGCCCGGACGCTGAAGCTTTCTTT. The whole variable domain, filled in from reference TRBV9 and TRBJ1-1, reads DSGVTQTPKHLITATGQRVTLRCSPRSGDLSVYWYQQSLDQGLQFLIQYYNGEERAKGNILERFSAQQFPDLHSELNLSSLELGDSALYFCASSVGRGPDAEAFFGQGTRLTVV.

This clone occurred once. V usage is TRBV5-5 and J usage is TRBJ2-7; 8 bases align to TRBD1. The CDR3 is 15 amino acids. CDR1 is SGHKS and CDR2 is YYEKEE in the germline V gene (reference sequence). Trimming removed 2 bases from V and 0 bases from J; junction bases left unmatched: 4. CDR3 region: CASSLGQGISYEQYF. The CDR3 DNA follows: TGTGCCAGCAGCTTAGGACAGGGAATCTCCTACGAGCAGTACTTC.

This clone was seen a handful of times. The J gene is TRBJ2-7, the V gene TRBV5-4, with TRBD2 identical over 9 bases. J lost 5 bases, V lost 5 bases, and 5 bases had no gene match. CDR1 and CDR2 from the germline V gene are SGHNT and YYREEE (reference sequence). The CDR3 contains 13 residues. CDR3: CASRKTSGDEQYF. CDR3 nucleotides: TGTGCCAGCAGAAAGACTAGCGGAGACGAGCAGTACTTC.

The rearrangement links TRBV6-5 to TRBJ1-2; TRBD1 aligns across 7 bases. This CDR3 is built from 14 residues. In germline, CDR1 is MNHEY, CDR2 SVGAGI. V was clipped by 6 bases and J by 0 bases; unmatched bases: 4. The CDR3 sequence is CASSGTGANYGYTF. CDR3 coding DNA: TGTGCCAGCAGCGGAACAGGGGCTAACTATGGCTACACCTTC.

CDR3: CASSLPQLASSYNEQFF. The CDR3 DNA reads TGTGCCAGCAGCTTACCCCAACTAGCTAGCTCCTACAATGAGCAGTTCTTC. This chain uses TRBV7-9 with TRBJ2-1; weak D call: TRBD2 (6 bases). The CDR3 runs 17 residues. Deletions cut 2 bases from V and 0 bases from J, with 14 bases between. In germline, CDR1 is SEHNR, CDR2 FQNEAQ (reference sequence).

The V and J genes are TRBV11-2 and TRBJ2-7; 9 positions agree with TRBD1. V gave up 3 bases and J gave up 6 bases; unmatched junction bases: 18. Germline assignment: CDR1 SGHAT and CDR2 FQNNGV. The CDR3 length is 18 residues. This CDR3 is CASSFNLISGTGSGEQYF. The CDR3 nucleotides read TGTGCCAGCAGCTTCAATCTCATATCAGGGACAGGGTCGGGCGAGCAGTACTTC.

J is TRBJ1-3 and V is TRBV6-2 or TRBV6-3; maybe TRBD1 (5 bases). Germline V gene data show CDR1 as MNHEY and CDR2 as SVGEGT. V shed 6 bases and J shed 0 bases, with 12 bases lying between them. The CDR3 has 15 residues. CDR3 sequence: CASSSTESSGNTIYF. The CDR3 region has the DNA TGTGCCAGCAGCTCGACAGAATCCTCTGGAAACACCATATATTTT.

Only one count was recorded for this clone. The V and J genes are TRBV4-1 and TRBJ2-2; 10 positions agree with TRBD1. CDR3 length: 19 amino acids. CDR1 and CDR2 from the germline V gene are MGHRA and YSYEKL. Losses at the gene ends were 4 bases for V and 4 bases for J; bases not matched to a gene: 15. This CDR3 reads CASSPKPRTGGGVTGELFF. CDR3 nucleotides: TGCGCCAGCAGCCCCAAACCCCGGACAGGGGGAGGTGTCACCGGGGAGCTGTTTTTT.

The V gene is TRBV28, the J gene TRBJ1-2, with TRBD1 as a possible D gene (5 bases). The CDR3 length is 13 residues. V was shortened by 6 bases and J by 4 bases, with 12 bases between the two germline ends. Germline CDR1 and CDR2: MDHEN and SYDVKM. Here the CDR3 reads CASSQTGLYGYTF. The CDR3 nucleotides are TGTGCCAGCAGCCAAACGGGACTCTATGGCTACACCTTC.

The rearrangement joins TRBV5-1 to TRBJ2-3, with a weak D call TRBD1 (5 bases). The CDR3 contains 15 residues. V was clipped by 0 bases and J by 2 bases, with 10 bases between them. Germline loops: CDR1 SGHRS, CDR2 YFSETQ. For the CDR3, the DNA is TGCGCCAGCAGCTTGGGGACATTAGACACAGATACGCAGTATTTT. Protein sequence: CASSLGTLDTDTQYF.

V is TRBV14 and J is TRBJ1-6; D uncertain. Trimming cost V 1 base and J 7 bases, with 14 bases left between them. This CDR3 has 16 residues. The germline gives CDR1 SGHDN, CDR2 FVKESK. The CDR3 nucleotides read TGTGCCAGCAGCCAAGTGGCAGCAGCGTACAATTCACCCCTCCACTTT. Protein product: CASSQVAAAYNSPLHF.

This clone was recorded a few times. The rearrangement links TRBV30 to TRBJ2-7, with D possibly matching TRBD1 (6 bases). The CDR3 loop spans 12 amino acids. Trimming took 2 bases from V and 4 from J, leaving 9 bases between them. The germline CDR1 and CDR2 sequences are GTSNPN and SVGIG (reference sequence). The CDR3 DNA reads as TGTGCCTGGAGTAAACAGGGTTACGAGCAGTACTTC. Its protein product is CAWSKQGYEQYF.

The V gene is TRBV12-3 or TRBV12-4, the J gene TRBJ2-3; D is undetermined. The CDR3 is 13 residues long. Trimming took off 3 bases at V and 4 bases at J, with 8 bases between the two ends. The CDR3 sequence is CASSLNSADTQYF. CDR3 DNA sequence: TGTGCCAGCAGTTTGAATTCAGCAGATACGCAGTATTTT.

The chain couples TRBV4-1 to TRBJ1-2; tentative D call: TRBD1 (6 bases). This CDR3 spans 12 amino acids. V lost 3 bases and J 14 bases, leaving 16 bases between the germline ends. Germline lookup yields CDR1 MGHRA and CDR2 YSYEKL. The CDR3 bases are TGCGCCAGCAGCCAGTTGGGACACCTTCTAACCTTC. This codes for CASSQLGHLLTF.

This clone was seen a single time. The CDR3 DNA is TGTGCCTGGGACAGGGGGAGGGAGACCCAGTACTTC. It codes for CAWDRGRETQYF. V and J are TRBV30 and TRBJ2-5, with TRBD1 matching over 9 bases. The V segment lost 5 bases and the J segment 5 bases; nucleotides outside the gene matches: 3. This CDR3 comprises 12 residues. The germline V gene has CDR1 GTSNPN and CDR2 SVGIG (reference sequence).

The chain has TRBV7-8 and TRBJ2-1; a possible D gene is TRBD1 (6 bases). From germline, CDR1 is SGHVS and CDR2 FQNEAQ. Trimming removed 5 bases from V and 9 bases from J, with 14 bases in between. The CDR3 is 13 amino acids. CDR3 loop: CASSLDSSLEQFF. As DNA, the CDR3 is TGTGCCAGCAGCCTGGACAGTTCCCTTGAGCAGTTCTTC. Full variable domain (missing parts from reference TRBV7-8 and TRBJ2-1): GAGVSQSPRYKVAKRGQDVALRCDPISGHVSLFWYQQALGQGPEFLTYFQNEAQLDKSGLPSDRFFAERPEGSVSTLKIQRTQQEDSAVYLCASSLDSSLEQFFGPGTRLTVL.

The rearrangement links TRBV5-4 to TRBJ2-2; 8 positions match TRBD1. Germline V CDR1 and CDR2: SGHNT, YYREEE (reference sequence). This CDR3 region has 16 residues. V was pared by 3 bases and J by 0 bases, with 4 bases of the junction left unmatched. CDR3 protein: CASSSNRGTNTGELFF. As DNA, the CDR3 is TGTGCCAGCAGCTCTAACAGGGGGACGAACACCGGGGAGCTGTTTTTT.

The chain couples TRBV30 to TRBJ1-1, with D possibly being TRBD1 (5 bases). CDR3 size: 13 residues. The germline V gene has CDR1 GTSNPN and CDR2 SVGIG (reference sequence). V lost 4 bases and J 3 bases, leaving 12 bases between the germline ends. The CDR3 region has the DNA TGTGCCTGGAATTGGGGCAGGGACACTGAAGCTTTCTTT. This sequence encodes CAWNWGRDTEAFF.

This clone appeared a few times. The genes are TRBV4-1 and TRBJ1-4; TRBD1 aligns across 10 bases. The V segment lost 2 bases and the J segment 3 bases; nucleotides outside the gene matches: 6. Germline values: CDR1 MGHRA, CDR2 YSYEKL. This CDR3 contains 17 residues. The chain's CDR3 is CASSQIGTGVANEKLFF. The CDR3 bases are TGCGCCAGCAGCCAAATCGGGACAGGGGTAGCTAATGAAAAACTGTTTTTT.

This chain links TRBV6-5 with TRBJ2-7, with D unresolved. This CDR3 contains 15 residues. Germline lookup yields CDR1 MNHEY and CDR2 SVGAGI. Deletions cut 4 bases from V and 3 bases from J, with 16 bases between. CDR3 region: CASSFVSSPDYEQYF. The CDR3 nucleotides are TGTGCCAGCAGTTTTGTTTCTAGTCCGGACTACGAGCAGTACTTC.

The CDR3 here is CAWSTPGTENTEAFF. CDR3 in DNA: TGTGCCTGGAGTACGCCCGGGACAGAGAACACTGAAGCTTTCTTT. The rearrangement links TRBV30 to TRBJ1-1, with 7 bases fitting TRBD1. The CDR3 has 15 amino acids. The V and J ends lost 2 bases and 1 base, in that order; junction bases with no gene match: 7. Germline-derived CDR1 and CDR2 are GTSNPN and SVGIG (reference sequence).

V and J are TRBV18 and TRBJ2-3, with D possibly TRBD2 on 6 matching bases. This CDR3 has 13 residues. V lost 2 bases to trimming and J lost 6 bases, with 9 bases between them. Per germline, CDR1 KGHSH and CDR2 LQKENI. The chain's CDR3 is CASSPSGRDTQYF. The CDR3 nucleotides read TGTGCCAGCTCACCAAGTGGGAGGGATACGCAGTATTTT.

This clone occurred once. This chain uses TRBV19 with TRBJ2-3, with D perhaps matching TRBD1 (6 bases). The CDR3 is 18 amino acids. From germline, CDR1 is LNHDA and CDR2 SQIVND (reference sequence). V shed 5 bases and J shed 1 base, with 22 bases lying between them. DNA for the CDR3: TGTGCCAGTAGTCCCGCCAGGGGTGGTGAGTTTGGCACAGATACGCAGTATTTT. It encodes CASSPARGGEFGTDTQYF.

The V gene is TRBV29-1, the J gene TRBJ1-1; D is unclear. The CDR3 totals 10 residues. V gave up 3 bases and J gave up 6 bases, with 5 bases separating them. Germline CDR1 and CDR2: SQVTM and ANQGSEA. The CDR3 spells CSVETSEAFF. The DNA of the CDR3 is TGCAGCGTTGAGACATCTGAAGCTTTCTTT. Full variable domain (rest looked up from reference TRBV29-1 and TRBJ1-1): SAVISQKPSRDICQRGTSLTIQCQVDSQVTMMFWYRQQPGQSLTLIATANQGSEATYESGFVIDKFPISRPNLTFSTLTVSNMSPEDSSIYLCSVETSEAFFGQGTRLTVV.